This note documents a single T cell receptor beta chain sequence. The record originates from a study of blood T cell repertoires in COVID-19. The assay was immunoSEQ multiplex PCR, and TCRdb's table has in-frame clones only and misses some. The sample lists around 100,000 clones, roughly 85% seen once, with about 13% in the top ten. This CDR3 contains 13 residues. V lost 4 bases and J lost 2, with 9 bases in between. This sequence originates from a human donor in a cohort sampled during active COVID-19. The chain carries TRBV12-3 or TRBV12-4 and TRBJ2-7; D is perhaps TRBD1 (6 bases). Material: peripheral blood. CDR3 nucleotides: TGTGCCAGCAGTTCGGACAGCACCTACGAGCAGTACTTC. Its translation: CASSSDSTYEQYF.